This T cell receptor (beta chain) was sequenced in a study of CD8+CD57+ T cells in acquired aplastic anemia. TCR beta VDJ and CDR3 profiles were obtained from a genomic DNA template. TCRdb re-analysed the reads in MiXCR, keeping a single row per CDR3 protein. The sample lists around 220,000 distinct CDR3 sequences, less than 60% occurring once. Germline CDR1 and CDR2: SGHTA and FQGNSA. The CDR3 is 16 amino acids. Trimming cost V 9 bases and J 4 bases, with 23 bases left between them. Sequenced patients had shown CD8+CD57+ cell expansion by flow cytometry. Every patient had severe acquired aplastic anemia.

The TCR comes from a human donor with aplastic anemia. Sequenced input: sorted CD4+, CD8+, or CD8+CD57+ T cells (not recorded which) from PBMCs. The V call is TRBV7-2, the J call TRBJ2-3, with D perhaps matching TRBD1 or TRBD2 (5 bases each). In DNA, the CDR3 is TGTGCCAGTAGTATTGCGAGGGGTGGGGTGGCAGATACGCAGTATTTT. It codes for CASSIARGGVADTQYF.